The 20 T cell receptor beta chains given below trace back to one sample, sequenced in a study of blood T cells in healthy people across ages. Sample-barcoded 5' priming and a J-beta primer mix drove a second PCR of roughly 7 to 11 cycles. Using its own MiXCR run on the 5' RACE reads, TCRdb lists one record per CDR3 protein. The table includes roughly 1,700,000 distinct CDR3 sequences, about 28% detected once. The specimen sequenced was blood. All receptors come from a woman aged 25 to 39 in good health.

For this clonotype: A much larger clone differs by one base, so this may be a read error. The chain is built from TRBV29-1 and TRBJ2-1; TRBD1 matches 8 bases. This CDR3 has 12 amino acids. V was pared by 6 bases and J by 9 bases, with 7 bases of the junction left unmatched. The germline V gene has CDR1 SQVTM and CDR2 ANQGSEA. The CDR3 sequence: CSVAGQGSEQFF. DNA of the CDR3: TGCAGCGTGGCCGGACAGGGAAGTGAGCAGTTCTTC.

The CDR3 reads CTSSPLRSSYNSPLHF. For the CDR3, the DNA is TGTACCAGCAGCCCACTTCGGAGCTCCTATAATTCACCCCTCCACTTT. The J gene is TRBJ1-6, the V gene TRBV7-2; D is uncertain. V dropped 5 bases and J dropped 0 bases, with 11 bases sitting between them. Germline CDR1 and CDR2: SGHTA and FQGNSA. This CDR3 contains 16 residues.

This clonotype was recorded a few times. This sequence joins TRBV20-1 and TRBJ1-1, with a tentative D call TRBD1 (6 bases). The CDR3 contains 14 residues. V was clipped by 1 base and J by 8 bases, with 17 bases between them. Germline assignment: CDR1 DFQATT and CDR2 SNEGSKA (reference sequence). CDR3 sequence (DNA): TGCAGTGCTAGAGCCCTTCAGGGGAGCTCAGAAGCTTTCTTT. It encodes CSARALQGSSEAFF.

The chain joins TRBV11-1 to TRBJ2-2, with unresolved D. CDR1 is SGHAT and CDR2 is FQDESV in the germline V gene (reference sequence). This CDR3 spans 14 amino acids. V gave up 7 bases and J gave up 0 bases, with 9 bases separating them. The CDR3 coding sequence is TGTGCCAGCACGGACGGATCGAACACCGGGGAGCTGTTTTTT. It yields the protein CASTDGSNTGELFF.

This clonotype showed up just once. The V call is TRBV5-1, the J call TRBJ2-5; 8 bases are a match to TRBD1. Germline V gene lookup returns CDR1 SGHRS and CDR2 YFSETQ. CDR3 length equals 13 residues. V was clipped by 7 bases and J by 8 bases; unmatched bases: 10. The CDR3 spells CASEESTGGTQYF. The CDR3, as DNA: TGCGCCAGCGAGGAATCAACAGGGGGAACCCAGTACTTC.

This clonotype was counted a few times. This chain links TRBV20-1 with TRBJ2-7; D may match TRBD1 or TRBD2 (5 bases each). Trimming removed 3 bases at V and 6 bases at J, with 18 bases between. The germline CDR1 and CDR2 sequences are DFQATT and SNEGSKA (reference sequence). The CDR3 is 14 residues long. The CDR3 sequence: CSARRSFAGTEQYF. The CDR3 DNA sequence: TGCAGTGCTAGGCGGTCTTTCGCCGGGACCGAGCAGTACTTC.

Notes on this clonotype: A much larger clone differs from this one at a single base, so this may be a read error. This chain links TRBV20-1 with TRBJ2-5; 9 bases map to TRBD1. TRBJ2-7 explains the end of the DNA better; the J call may be wrong. This CDR3 is 14 amino acids long. Germline CDR1 is DFQATT and CDR2 is SNEGSKA (reference sequence). The CDR3 nucleotides read TGCGGTGCCCCTGGCGGGACAGGGAGCGACGAGCAGTACTTC. It yields the protein CGAPGGTGSDEQYF.

The chain joins TRBV5-1 to TRBJ1-5; TRBD1 is a possible D gene (5 bases). Trimming pared 0 bases from V and 6 bases from J, leaving 10 bases between. Germline CDR1 and CDR2: SGHRS and YFSETQ. This CDR3 is 14 amino acids long. CDR3 sequence: CASSLGAGTQPQHF. CDR3 nucleotides: TGCGCCAGCAGCTTGGGTGCCGGGACTCAGCCCCAGCATTTT.

This clonotype has at least ten counts. CDR3 DNA sequence: TGCAGCGCCCTAAAGGTAAATGAGCAGTTCTTC. This encodes CSALKVNEQFF. The V and J genes are TRBV29-1 and TRBJ2-1, with no clear D. The CDR3 covers 11 residues. The V gene's germline CDR1 is SQVTM and CDR2 ANQGSEA. The germline V and J ends were trimmed by 7 bases and 7 bases, with 11 bases remaining between them.

This CDR3 reads CASSSPDKGFREQYF. For the CDR3, the DNA is TGCGCCAGCAGCTCCCCGGATAAGGGGTTTCGGGAGCAGTACTTC. The chain has TRBV5-1 and TRBJ2-4, with TRBD2 as a possible D gene (6 bases). CDR1 is SGHRS and CDR2 is YFSETQ in the germline V gene. CDR3 length: 15 residues. V dropped 3 bases and J dropped 13 bases, with 23 bases sitting between them.

The gene calls are TRBV12-3 or TRBV12-4 and TRBJ1-5; tentatively, D is TRBD1 (6 bases). The V gene lost 6 bases and the J gene lost 6 bases, with 15 bases spanning the gap. The CDR3 runs to 14 residues. DNA for the CDR3: TGTGCCAGCAGATCCACAGGGAACAGTCAGCCCCAGCATTTT. It translates to CASRSTGNSQPQHF.

The table lists this clonotype with a few counts. This chain connects TRBV7-3 to TRBJ2-7, with 11 bases lining up with TRBD2. Germline V lookup: CDR1 SGHTA, CDR2 FQGTGA. V was pared by 1 base and J by 4 bases, with 12 bases of the junction left unmatched. This CDR3 has 18 residues. DNA for the CDR3: TGTGCCAGCAGCTTAATCCGACCACTAGCGGGGGCTCGATACGAGCAGTACTTC. Protein sequence: CASSLIRPLAGARYEQYF. Together with reference TRBV7-3 and TRBJ2-7, the CDR3 gives the full variable domain: GAGVSQTPSNKVTEKGKYVELRCDPISGHTALYWYRQSLGQGPEFLIYFQGTGAADDSGLPNDRFFAVRPEGSVSTLKIQRTERGDSAVYLCASSLIRPLAGARYEQYFGPGTRLTVT.

This clonotype showed up many times. This sequence joins TRBV7-3 and TRBJ2-5; D gene uncertain. Trimming left V 1 base short and J 9 bases short, with 15 bases between. Germline lookup yields CDR1 SGHTA and CDR2 FQGTGA. This CDR3 has 14 amino acids. DNA for the CDR3: TGTGCCAGCAGCTTAAGGCCTCTCAACCATTCCCAGTACTTC. This encodes CASSLRPLNHSQYF.

This clonotype showed up just once. The junction does not match germline at one end; this may be a read error. For the CDR3, the DNA is TGTGCCATCAGTAAACAGGGGGTTTCCTGCGAGCAGTACTTC. Translating it yields CAISKQGVSCEQYF. This rearrangement joins TRBV25-1 to TRBJ2-4, with 8 bases identical to TRBD1. The end of the DNA aligns better with TRBJ2-7, so the J call may be wrong. Germline V gene sequence: CDR1 MGHDK, CDR2 SYGVNS. The CDR3 runs 14 residues.

The chain carries TRBV12-3 or TRBV12-4 and TRBJ2-3; 7 nucleotides match TRBD1. The CDR3 contains 15 residues. Trimming cost V 3 bases and J 4 bases; bases outside gene matches: 7. The chain's CDR3 is CASSFQGVSSDTQYF. Here the CDR3 DNA reads TGTGCCAGCAGTTTTCAGGGGGTAAGTTCAGATACGCAGTATTTT.

The gene calls are TRBV7-9 and TRBJ2-7; no firm D call. TRBJ2-5 explains the end of the DNA better; the J call may be wrong. Germline loops: CDR1 SEHNR, CDR2 FQNEAQ (reference sequence). This CDR3 is 13 amino acids long. Here the CDR3 DNA reads TGTGCCAGCACCCGGCGGAGTGAGGAGACCCAGTACTTC. Translation gives CASTRRSEETQYF.

This chain uses TRBV7-2 with TRBJ2-3, with no clear D. The CDR3 spans 12 residues. Germline loops: CDR1 SGHTA, CDR2 FQGNSA. The V end was cut by 4 bases, the J end by 8 bases, with 10 bases between. CDR3 coding DNA: TGTGCCAGCAGCTCCTCCCACGGTACGCAGTATTTT. Translating it yields CASSSSHGTQYF.

This clonotype showed up just a few times. The CDR3 sequence is CASRDRDRNTIYF. CDR3 in DNA: TGTGCCAGCCGGGACAGAGACCGAAACACCATATATTTT. The rearrangement uses TRBV7-3 and TRBJ1-3; TRBD1 agrees at 7 bases. Germline CDR1 is SGHTA and CDR2 is FQGTGA. With 8 bases clipped from V and 5 bases from J, the junction kept 6 bases outside the gene matches. The CDR3 spans 13 residues.

This clonotype has only a few counts. This chain uses TRBV7-2 with TRBJ2-3; 8 bases are a match to TRBD2. The junction had 20 bases not matched to a gene; V was cut back by 5 bases and J by 7 bases. The CDR3 is 18 residues long. CDR1 is SGHTA and CDR2 is FQGNSA in the germline V gene. The CDR3 loop is CASSPILLAGGSPNTQYF. In DNA form, the CDR3 reads TGTGCCAGCAGCCCAATACTTTTGGCGGGGGGTTCCCCCAATACGCAGTATTTT.

This clonotype was seen a handful of times. The DNA of the CDR3 is TGCAGTGCTAGAATTATCGACGAGCAGTACTTC. Translation gives CSARIIDEQYF. The chain joins TRBV20-1 to TRBJ2-7; D is undetermined. With 2 bases removed from V and 5 bases from J, the gap between germline ends came to 7 bases. Germline V gives CDR1 DFQATT, CDR2 SNEGSKA (reference sequence). The CDR3 totals 11 residues.